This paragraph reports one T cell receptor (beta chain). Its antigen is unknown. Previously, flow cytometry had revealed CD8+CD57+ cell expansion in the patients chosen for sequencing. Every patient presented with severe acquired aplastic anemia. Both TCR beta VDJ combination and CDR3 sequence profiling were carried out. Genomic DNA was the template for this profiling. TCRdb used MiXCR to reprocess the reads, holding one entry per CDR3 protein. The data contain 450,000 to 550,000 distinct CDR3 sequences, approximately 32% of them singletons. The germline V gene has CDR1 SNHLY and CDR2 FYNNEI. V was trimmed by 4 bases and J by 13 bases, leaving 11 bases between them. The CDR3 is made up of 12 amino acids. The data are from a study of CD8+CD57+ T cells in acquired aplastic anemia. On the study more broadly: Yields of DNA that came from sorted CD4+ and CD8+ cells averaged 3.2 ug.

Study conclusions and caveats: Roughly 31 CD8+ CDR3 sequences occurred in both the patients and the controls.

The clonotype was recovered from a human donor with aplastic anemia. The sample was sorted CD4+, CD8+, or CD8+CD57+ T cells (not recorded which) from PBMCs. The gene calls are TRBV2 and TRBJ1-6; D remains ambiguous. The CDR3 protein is CASSASGFPLHF. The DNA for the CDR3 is TGTGCCAGCAGTGCGAGTGGATTCCCCCTCCACTTT.